A single sample is the source of the 9 T cell receptor beta chains below, sequenced in a study of graft-versus-host responses after intestinal transplantation. To release intraepithelial and lamina propria lymphocytes, the graft tissue was processed. TCRdb keeps only in-frame clones here, not all; method: immunoSEQ multiplex PCR. This sample has about 5,600 clones, with about 76% found just once. This material consisted of ileum tissue, taken approximately 33 weeks after intestinal transplant. These receptors were collected from a human patient who received an intestinal transplant, so some T cells may come from the graft donor.

J is TRBJ1-2 and V is TRBV7-2; no firm D call. The CDR3 is made up of 12 amino acids. In germline, CDR1 is SGHTA, CDR2 FQGNSA. The V end was cut by 2 bases, the J end by 8 bases, with 9 bases between. This CDR3 reads CASSLNREGYTF. Here the CDR3 DNA reads TGTGCCAGCAGCTTAAATAGGGAGGGCTACACCTTC.

V and J are TRBV4-1 and TRBJ2-7, with TRBD1 matching 11 bases. J gave up 6 bases and V 4 bases, and 5 bases lay outside the gene matches. The CDR3 covers 14 residues. Germline loops: CDR1 MGHRA, CDR2 YSYEKL. The CDR3, as DNA: TGCGCCAGCAGCCCTCCGGGACAGGGGGGCGAGCAGTACTTC. Encoded protein: CASSPPGQGGEQYF.

This clone was picked up a small number of times. CDR3 coding DNA: TGTGCCATCAGTGAGTTTTTAATAATAGGGTTTTCGGGCACAGATACGCAGTATTTT. This codes for CAISEFLIIGFSGTDTQYF. The J gene is TRBJ2-3, the V gene TRBV10-3; no clear D. This CDR3 spans 19 amino acids. Germline values: CDR1 ENHRY, CDR2 SYGVKD. The V end was cut by 1 base, the J end by 1 base, with 21 bases between.

The V call is TRBV14, the J call TRBJ1-1, with TRBD1 as a possible D gene (5 bases). Between the trimmed V and J ends, which lost 5 bases and 6 bases, there was a span of 19 bases. Germline CDR1 SGHDN, CDR2 FVKESK. This CDR3 has 15 amino acids. This chain's CDR3 is CASSKGPPSRAEAFF. CDR3 DNA: TGTGCCAGCAGCAAGGGACCCCCCAGTAGGGCTGAAGCTTTCTTT. The variable domain in full, with the rest retrieved from reference TRBV14 and TRBJ1-1, is EAGVTQFPSHSVIEKGQTVTLRCDPISGHDNLYWYRRVMGKEIKFLLHFVKESKQDESGMPNNRFLAERTGGTYSTLKVQPAELEDSGVYFCASSKGPPSRAEAFFGQGTRLTVV.

V and J are TRBV21-1 and TRBJ2-7; the table's D call TRBD2 went unverified against the DNA. TRBV21-1 is an annotated pseudogene. The CDR3 has 13 amino acids. The CDR3 region is CASSTPLAYEQYF. The CDR3 bases are TGTGCCAGCAGCACCCCACTAGCCTACGAGCAGTACTTC.

This rearrangement joins TRBV10-2 to TRBJ2-7, with 10 positions matching TRBD2. The CDR3 length is 14 residues. The junction had 9 bases not matched to a gene; V was cut back by 8 bases and J by 5 bases. Germline V CDR1 and CDR2: WSHSY, SAAADI. CDR3 amino acids: CASLAGEPSDEQYF. As DNA, the CDR3 is TGCGCCAGCCTAGCGGGGGAGCCCAGCGACGAGCAGTACTTC.

This chain joins TRBV27 and TRBJ1-1, with D hard to call. Trimming pared 2 bases from V and 4 bases from J, leaving 14 bases between. Germline V gene data show CDR1 as MNHEY and CDR2 as SMNVEV (reference sequence). This CDR3 comprises 15 residues. CDR3 in DNA: TGTGCCAGCAGTTTAATCGGAGAGGCCTCCACTGAAGCTTTCTTT. This codes for CASSLIGEASTEAFF.

This clone was recorded once. The chain is built from TRBV27 and TRBJ2-3, with D perhaps TRBD1 (6 bases). Germline CDR1 is MNHEY and CDR2 is SMNVEV (reference sequence). The CDR3 extends over 15 amino acids. V lost 5 bases to trimming and J lost 0 bases, with 12 bases between them. The CDR3 DNA is TGTGCCAGCAGTCAGGGACACCCCAGCACAGATACGCAGTATTTT. This translates into CASSQGHPSTDTQYF.

The chain joins TRBV4-2 to TRBJ2-3; 13 bases are a match to TRBD2. This CDR3 comprises 20 residues. Germline V gives CDR1 LGHNA, CDR2 YNFKEQ. V shed 0 bases and J 3 bases; nucleotides not matched to a gene: 12. In DNA, the CDR3 is TGTGCCAGCAGCCAAGAACTAGCGGGGGGGCCTTCGACGAGAACAGATACGCAGTATTTT. Amino acids: CASSQELAGGPSTRTDTQYF.